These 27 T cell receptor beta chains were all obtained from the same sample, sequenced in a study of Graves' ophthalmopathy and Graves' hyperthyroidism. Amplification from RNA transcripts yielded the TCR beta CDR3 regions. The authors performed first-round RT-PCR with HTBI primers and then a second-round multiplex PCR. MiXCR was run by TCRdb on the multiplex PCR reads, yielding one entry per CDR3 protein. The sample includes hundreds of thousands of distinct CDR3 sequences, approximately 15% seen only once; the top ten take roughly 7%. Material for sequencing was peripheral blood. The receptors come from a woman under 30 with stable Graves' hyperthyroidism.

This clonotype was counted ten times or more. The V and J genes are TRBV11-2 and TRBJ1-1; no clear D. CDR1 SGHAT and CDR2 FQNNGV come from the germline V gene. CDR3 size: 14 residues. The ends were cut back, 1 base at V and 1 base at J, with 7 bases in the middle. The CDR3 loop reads CASSLVRGNTEAFF. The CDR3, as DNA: TGTGCCAGCAGCTTAGTTCGAGGGAACACTGAAGCTTTCTTT.

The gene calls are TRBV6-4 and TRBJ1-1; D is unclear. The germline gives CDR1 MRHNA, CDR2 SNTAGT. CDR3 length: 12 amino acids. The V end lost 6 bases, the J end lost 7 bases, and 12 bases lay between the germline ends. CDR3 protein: CASRSSDDEAFF. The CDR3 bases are TGTGCCAGCAGGTCCTCAGATGATGAAGCTTTCTTT.

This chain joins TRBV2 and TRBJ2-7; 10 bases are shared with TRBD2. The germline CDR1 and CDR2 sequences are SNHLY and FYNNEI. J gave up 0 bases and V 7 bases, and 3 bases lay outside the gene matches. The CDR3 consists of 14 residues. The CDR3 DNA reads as TGTGCCAGCAAACTAGCGGGATTCTCCTACGAGCAGTACTTC. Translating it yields CASKLAGFSYEQYF.

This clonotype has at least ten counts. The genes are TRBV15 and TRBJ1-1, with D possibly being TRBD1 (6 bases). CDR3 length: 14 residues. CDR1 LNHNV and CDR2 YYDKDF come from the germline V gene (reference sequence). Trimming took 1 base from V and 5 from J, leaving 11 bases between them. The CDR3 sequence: CATSRGRGGTEAFF. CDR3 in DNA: TGTGCCACCAGCAGAGGCAGAGGGGGGACTGAAGCTTTCTTT.

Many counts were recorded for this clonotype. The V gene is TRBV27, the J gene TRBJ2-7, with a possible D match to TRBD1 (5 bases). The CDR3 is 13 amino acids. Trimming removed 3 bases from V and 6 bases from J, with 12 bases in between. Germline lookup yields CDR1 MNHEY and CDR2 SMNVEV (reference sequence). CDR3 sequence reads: CASSFGREAEQYF. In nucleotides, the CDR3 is TGTGCCAGCAGTTTTGGCAGGGAAGCCGAGCAGTACTTC.

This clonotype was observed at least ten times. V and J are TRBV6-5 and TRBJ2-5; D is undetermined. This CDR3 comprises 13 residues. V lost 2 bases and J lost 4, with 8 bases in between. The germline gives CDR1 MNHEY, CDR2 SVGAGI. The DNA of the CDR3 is TGTGCCAGCAGTTACGGTGGGATAGAGACCCAGTACTTC. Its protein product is CASSYGGIETQYF.

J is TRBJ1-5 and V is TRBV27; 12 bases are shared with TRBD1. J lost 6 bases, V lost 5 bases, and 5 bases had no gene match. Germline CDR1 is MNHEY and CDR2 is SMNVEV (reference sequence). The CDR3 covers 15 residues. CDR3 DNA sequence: TGTGCCAGCAGTCCCGGGACAGGGGGCGGTCAGCCCCAGCATTTT. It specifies CASSPGTGGGQPQHF.

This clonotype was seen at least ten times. CDR3 bases: TGTGCCAGCAGTGAAGCGAGGCAGGGATTTTCACCCCTCCACTTT. Protein: CASSEARQGFSPLHF. The V call is TRBV6-1, the J call TRBJ1-6; a possible D gene is TRBD1 (5 bases). The V gene's germline CDR1 is MNHNS and CDR2 SASEGT. Trimming cost V 0 bases and J 9 bases, with 12 bases left between them. This CDR3 has 15 amino acids.

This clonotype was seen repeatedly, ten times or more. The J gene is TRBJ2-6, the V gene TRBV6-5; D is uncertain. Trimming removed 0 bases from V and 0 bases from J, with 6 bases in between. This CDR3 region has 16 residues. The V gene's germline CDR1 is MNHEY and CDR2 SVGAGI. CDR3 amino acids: CASSYSGNSGANVLTF. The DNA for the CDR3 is TGTGCCAGCAGTTACTCGGGGAACTCTGGGGCCAACGTCCTGACTTTC.

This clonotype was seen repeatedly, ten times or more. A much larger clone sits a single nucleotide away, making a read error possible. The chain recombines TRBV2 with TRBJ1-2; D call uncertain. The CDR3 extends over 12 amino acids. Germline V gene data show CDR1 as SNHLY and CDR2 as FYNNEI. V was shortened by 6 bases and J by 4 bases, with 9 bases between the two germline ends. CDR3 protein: CASRSRVYGYTF. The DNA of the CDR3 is TGTGCCAGCAGAAGCAGAGTCTATGGCTACACCTTC.

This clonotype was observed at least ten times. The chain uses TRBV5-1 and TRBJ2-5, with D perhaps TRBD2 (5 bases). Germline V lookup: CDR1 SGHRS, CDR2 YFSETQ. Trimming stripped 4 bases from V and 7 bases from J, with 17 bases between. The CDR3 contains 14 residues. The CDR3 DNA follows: TGCGCCAGCAGCCCTACTTCGGACCGGGGGACCCAGTACTTC. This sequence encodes CASSPTSDRGTQYF.

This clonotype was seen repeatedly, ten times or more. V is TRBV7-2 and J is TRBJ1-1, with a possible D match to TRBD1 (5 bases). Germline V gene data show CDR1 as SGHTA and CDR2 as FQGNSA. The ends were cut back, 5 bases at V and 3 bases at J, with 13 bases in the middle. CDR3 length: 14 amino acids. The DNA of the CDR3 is TGTGCCAGCAGCCCGAGTCGGACACACACTGAAGCTTTCTTT. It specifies CASSPSRTHTEAFF.

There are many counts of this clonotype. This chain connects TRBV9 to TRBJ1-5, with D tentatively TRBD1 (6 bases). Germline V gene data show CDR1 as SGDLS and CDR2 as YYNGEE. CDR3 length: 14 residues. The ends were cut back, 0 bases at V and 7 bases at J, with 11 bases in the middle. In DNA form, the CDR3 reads TGTGCCAGCAGCGTAGGCACAGGGAGCCAGCCCCAGCATTTT. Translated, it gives CASSVGTGSQPQHF.

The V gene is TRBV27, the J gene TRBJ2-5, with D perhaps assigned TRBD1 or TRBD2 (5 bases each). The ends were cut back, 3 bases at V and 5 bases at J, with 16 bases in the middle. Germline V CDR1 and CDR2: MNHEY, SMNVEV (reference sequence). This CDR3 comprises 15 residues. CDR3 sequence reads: CASSFRGTYGETQYF. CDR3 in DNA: TGTGCCAGCAGTTTTCGGGGCACCTATGGGGAGACCCAGTACTTC.

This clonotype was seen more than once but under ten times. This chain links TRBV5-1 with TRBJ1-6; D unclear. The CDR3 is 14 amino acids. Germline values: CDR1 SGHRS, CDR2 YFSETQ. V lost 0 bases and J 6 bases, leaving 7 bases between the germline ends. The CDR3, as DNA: TGCGCCAGCAGCTTGGAACAGAGTAATTCACCCCTCCACTTT. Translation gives CASSLEQSNSPLHF.

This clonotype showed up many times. CDR3 sequence reads: CSATAFLPTPEQETQYF. The CDR3 nucleotides read TGCAGTGCTACCGCTTTCCTCCCTACCCCAGAACAAGAGACCCAGTACTTC. The chain combines TRBV20-1 with TRBJ2-5; D unresolved. Germline V gene sequence: CDR1 DFQATT, CDR2 SNEGSKA (reference sequence). V lost 4 bases and J lost 2, with 23 bases in between. The CDR3 is made up of 17 amino acids.

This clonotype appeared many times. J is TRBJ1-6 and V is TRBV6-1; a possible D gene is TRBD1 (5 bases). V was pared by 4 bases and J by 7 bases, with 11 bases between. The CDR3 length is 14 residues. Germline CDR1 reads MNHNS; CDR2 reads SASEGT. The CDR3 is CASSGRGSNSPLHF. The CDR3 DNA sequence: TGTGCCAGCAGTGGCCGGGGCAGCAATTCACCCCTCCACTTT.

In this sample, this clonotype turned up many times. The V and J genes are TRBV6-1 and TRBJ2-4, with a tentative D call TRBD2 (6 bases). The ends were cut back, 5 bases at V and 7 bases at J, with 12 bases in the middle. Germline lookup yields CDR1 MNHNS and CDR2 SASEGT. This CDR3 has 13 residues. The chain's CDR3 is CASSQGLGNIQYF. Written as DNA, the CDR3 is TGTGCCAGCAGTCAGGGACTTGGGAACATTCAGTACTTC.

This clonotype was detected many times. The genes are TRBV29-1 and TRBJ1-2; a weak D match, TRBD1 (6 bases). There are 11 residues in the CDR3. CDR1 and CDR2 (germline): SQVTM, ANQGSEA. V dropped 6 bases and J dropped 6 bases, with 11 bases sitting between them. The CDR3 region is CSVNRVDGYTF. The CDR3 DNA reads TGCAGCGTAAACAGGGTGGATGGCTACACCTTC.

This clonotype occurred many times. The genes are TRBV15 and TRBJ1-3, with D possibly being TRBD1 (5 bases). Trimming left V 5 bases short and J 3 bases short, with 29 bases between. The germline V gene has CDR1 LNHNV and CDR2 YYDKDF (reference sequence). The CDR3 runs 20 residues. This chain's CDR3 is CATSPWASAGSKSFGNTIYF. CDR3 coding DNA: TGTGCCACCAGCCCCTGGGCCTCTGCAGGGAGTAAGAGCTTTGGAAACACCATATATTTT.

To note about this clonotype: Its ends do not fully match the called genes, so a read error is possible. The chain's CDR3 is CASSLDSPFSGSTIYF. The CDR3 DNA sequence: TGTGCCAGCAGCTTAGACTCTCCCTTCTCTGGAAGCACCATATATTTT. This sequence joins TRBV11-1 and TRBJ1-3; D not certain. The CDR3 is 16 residues long. CDR1 SGHAT and CDR2 FQDESV come from the germline V gene (reference sequence).

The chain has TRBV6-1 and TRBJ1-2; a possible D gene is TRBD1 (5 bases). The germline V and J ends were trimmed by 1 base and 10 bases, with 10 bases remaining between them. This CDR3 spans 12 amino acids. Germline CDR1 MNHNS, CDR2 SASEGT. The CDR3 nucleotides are TGTGCCAGCAGTGAAGTTGGGGCAACCTACACCTTC. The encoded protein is CASSEVGATYTF.

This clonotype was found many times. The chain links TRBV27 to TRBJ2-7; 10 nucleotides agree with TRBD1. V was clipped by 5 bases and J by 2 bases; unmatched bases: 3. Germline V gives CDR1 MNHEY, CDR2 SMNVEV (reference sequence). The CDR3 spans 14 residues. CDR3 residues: CASSPDRGAYEQYF. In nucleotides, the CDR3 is TGTGCCAGCAGTCCGGACAGGGGGGCCTACGAGCAGTACTTC.

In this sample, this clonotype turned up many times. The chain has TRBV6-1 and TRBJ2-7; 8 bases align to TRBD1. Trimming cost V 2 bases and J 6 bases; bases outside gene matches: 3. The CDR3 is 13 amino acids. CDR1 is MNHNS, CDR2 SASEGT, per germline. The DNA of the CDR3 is TGTGCCAGCAGTGAACCGACAGGGGTCGAGCAGTACTTC. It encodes CASSEPTGVEQYF.

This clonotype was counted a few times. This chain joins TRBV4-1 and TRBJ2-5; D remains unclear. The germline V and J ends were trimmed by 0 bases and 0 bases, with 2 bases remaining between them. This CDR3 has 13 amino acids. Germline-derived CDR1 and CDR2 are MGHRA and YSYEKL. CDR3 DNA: TGCGCCAGCAGCCAAGAGGACCAAGAGACCCAGTACTTC. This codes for CASSQEDQETQYF.

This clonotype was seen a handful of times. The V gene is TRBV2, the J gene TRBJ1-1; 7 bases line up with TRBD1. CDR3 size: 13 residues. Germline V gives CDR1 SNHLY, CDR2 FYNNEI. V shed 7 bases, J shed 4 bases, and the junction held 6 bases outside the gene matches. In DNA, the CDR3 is TGTGCCAGCACTTTGACAGGGAGCACTGAAGCTTTCTTT. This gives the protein CASTLTGSTEAFF.

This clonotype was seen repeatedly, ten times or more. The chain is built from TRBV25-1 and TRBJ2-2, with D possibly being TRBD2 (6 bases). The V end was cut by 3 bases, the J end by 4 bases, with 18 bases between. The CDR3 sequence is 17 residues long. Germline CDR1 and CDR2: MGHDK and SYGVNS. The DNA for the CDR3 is TGTGCCAGCAGTGACCCACGAAAGACGGGGGTCACCGGGGAGCTGTTTTTT. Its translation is CASSDPRKTGVTGELFF.